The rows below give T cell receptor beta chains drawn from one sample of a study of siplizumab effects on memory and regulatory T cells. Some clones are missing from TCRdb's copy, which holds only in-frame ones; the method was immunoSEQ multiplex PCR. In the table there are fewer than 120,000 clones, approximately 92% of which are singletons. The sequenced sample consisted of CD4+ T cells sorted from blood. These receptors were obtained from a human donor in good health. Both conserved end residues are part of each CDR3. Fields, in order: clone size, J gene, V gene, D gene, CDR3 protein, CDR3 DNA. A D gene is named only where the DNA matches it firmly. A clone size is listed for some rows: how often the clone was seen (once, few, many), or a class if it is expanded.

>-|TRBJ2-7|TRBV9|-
CASSVGRTRLATYEQYF
TGTGCCAGCAGCGTGGGGAGGACGAGACTTGCTACCTACGAGCAGTACTTC
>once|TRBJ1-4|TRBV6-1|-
CASSVQGTLREKLFF
TGTGCCAGCAGTGTCCAAGGGACCCTAAGGGAAAAACTGTTTTTT
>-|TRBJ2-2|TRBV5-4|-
CASSRRMTKGTSTGELFF
TGTGCCAGCAGCCGCAGGATGACGAAGGGGACCTCCACCGGGGAGCTGTTTTTT
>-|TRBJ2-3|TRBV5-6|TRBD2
CASSLAIGGADTQYF
TGTGCCAGCAGCCTGGCGATCGGGGGGGCAGATACGCAGTATTTT
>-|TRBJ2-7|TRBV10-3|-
CAIKPEKGTLYEQYF
TGTGCCATCAAACCGGAAAAGGGGACTTTATACGAGCAGTACTTC
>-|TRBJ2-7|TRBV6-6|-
CASSYSPGTPYEQYF
TGTGCCAGCAGTTACTCACCCGGGACGCCATACGAGCAGTACTTC
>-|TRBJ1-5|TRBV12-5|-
CASGLVPHSNQPQHF
TGTGCTAGTGGTTTGGTGCCGCATAGCAATCAGCCCCAGCATTTT
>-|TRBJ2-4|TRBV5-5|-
CASSLSRGYKNIQYF
TGTGCCAGCAGCTTGTCCAGGGGCTATAAAAACATTCAGTACTTC
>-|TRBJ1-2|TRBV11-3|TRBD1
CASSPQDRENYGYTF
TGTGCCAGCAGCCCCCAGGACAGGGAGAACTATGGCTACACCTTC
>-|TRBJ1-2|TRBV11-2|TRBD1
CASSLRTGGARNYGYTF
TGTGCCAGCAGCTTAAGGACAGGGGGCGCGAGGAACTATGGCTACACCTTC
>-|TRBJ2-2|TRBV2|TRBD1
CASSLQGAGTGELFF
TGTGCCAGCAGTTTACAGGGGGCGGGCACCGGGGAGCTGTTTTTT
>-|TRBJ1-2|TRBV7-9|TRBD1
CASSNMGQGGPNYGYTF
TGTGCCAGCAGCAACATGGGACAGGGGGGACCTAACTATGGCTACACCTTC
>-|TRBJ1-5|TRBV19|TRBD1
CASSIIQGAFGQPQHF
TGTGCCAGTAGTATAATACAGGGGGCTTTCGGGCAGCCCCAGCATTTT
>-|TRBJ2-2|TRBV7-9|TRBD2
CASTPGTSGRRDTGELFF
TGTGCCAGCACCCCTGGGACTAGCGGGAGGAGGGACACCGGGGAGCTGTTTTTT
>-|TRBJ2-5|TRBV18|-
CASSPSWAQETQYF
TGTGCCAGCTCACCCAGCTGGGCCCAAGAGACCCAGTACTTC
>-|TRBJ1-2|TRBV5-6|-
CASSSPTENYGYTF
TGTGCCAGCAGCTCCCCGACGGAAAACTATGGCTACACCTTC
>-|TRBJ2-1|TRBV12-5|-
CASGLVLGGYNEQFF
TGTGCTAGTGGTTTGGTATTAGGAGGGTACAATGAGCAGTTCTTC
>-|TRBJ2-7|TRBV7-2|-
CASSSSITEQYF
TGTGCCAGCAGCTCCTCCATTACCGAGCAGTACTTC
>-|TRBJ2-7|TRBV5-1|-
CASSLGQGLYEQYF
TGCGCCAGCAGCTTGGGGCAGGGGTTGTACGAGCAGTACTTC
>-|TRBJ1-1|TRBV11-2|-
CASSLARGGKMNTEAFF
TGTGCCAGCAGCTTAGCTCGGGGGGGTAAGATGAACACTGAAGCTTTCTTT
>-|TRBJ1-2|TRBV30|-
CAWSLPWAGYTF
TGTGCCTGGAGCCTCCCGTGGGCAGGCTACACCTTC
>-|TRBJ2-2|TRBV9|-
CASGGLSDTGELFF
TGTGCCAGCGGAGGGTTATCGGACACCGGGGAGCTGTTTTTT